This T cell receptor beta chain was retrieved from a study of cytomegalovirus exposure and HLA in healthy donors. The overall study: Of all 360 or so donors who were genotyped, 70% to 85% belonged to the Caucasian-associated ancestry cluster.

Every donor was a healthy person donating bone marrow. In germline, CDR1 is SNHLY, CDR2 FYNNEI. This CDR3 has 13 residues. With 6 bases clipped from V and 3 bases from J, the junction kept 1 base outside the gene matches. Study findings and constraints: Some segments of the V type, notably TRBV6-2 and TRBV6-3, were excluded as indistinguishable. Prior analysis indicated that the majority of TCR beta V segments exhibited productivity approximately 87% or approximately 30% of the time.

The PCR made use of 60 Vbeta and 13 Jbeta primers. Sequencing was performed with immunoSEQ multiplex PCR; in TCRdb, only in-frame clones are kept and a portion is missing. The data show some 99,000 clones, 76% seen once. Turning to this clone: Its antigen is as yet unknown.

The chain has TRBV2 and TRBJ2-3, with 9 bases lining up with TRBD2. Sequenced sample: PBMCs. This TCR was sampled from a woman in her fifties or sixties in good health and CMV-seropositive. CDR3 nucleotide sequence: TGTGCCAGCAGCCTAGCGGGGACAGATACGCAGTATTTT. Amino acid sequence: CASSLAGTDTQYF.